This T cell receptor (beta chain) was obtained from a study of blood T cell repertoires in COVID-19. As for the study in general: Sample material is recorded as cDNA or gDNA derived from T cells, B-cell-depleted T cells, or PBMCs.

In germline, CDR1 is LGHDT, CDR2 YNNKEL (reference sequence). The CDR3 is 15 residues long. The V gene lost 1 base and the J gene lost 4 bases, with 13 bases spanning the gap. Profiled with immunoSEQ multiplex PCR; TCRdb holds only in-frame clones, not every one. The data show tens of thousands of clones, with around nine tenths seen just once and about 15% held by the top ten. Specimen: peripheral blood. The V gene is TRBV3-1 (or the pseudogene TRBV3-2), the J gene TRBJ1-1; D unclear. This clonotype was obtained from a man in his 70s with active or convalescent COVID-19. The chain's CDR3 is CASSQVGGFITEAFF. DNA of the CDR3: TGTGCCAGCAGCCAAGTAGGAGGGTTTATCACTGAAGCTTTCTTT.